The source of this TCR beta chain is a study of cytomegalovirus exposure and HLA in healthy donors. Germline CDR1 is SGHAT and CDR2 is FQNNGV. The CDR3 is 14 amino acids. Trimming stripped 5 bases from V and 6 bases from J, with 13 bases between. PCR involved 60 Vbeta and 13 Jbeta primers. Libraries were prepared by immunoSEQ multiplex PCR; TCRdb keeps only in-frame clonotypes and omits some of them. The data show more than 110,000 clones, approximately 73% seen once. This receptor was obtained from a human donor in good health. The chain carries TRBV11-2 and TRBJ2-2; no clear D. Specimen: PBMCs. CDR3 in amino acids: CASSPRSFAGELFF. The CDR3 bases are TGTGCCAGCAGCCCCAGAAGTTTCGCCGGGGAGCTGTTTTTT.